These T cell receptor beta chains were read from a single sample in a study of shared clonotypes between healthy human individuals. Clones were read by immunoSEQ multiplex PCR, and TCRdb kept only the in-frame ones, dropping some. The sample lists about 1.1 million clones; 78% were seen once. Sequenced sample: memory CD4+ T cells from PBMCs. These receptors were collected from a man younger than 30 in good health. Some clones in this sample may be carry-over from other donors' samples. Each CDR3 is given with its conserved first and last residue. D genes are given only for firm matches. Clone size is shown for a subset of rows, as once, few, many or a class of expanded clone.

CDR3 DNA: TGTGCTAGTGGTTTGACCGGACAGGGAAAAAGTGGTGGCTACACCTTC
CDR3 protein: CASGLTGQGKSGGYTF
J gene: TRBJ1-2
D gene: TRBD1
V gene: TRBV12-5
clone size: few

CDR3 DNA: TGTGCCTGGAGTGTAGGGGGGGGCCCGGGCACTGAAGCTTTCTTT
CDR3 protein: CAWSVGGGPGTEAFF
J gene: TRBJ1-1
D gene: NA
V gene: TRBV30
clone size: NA

CDR3 DNA: TGTGCCAGCAGCCGTTATGACGAGCAGTACTTC
CDR3 protein: CASSRYDEQYF
J gene: TRBJ2-7
D gene: NA
V gene: TRBV7-9
clone size: NA

CDR3 DNA: TGTGCCAGCAGCACCGGGCCCCCGGGTTACGAGCAGTACTTC
CDR3 protein: CASSTGPPGYEQYF
J gene: TRBJ2-7
D gene: NA
V gene: TRBV28
clone size: NA

CDR3 DNA: TGTGCCAGCAGGTCGGAGGGGGCGGGCAATCAGCCCCAGCATTTT
CDR3 protein: CASRSEGAGNQPQHF
J gene: TRBJ1-5
D gene: TRBD1
V gene: TRBV6-6
clone size: NA

CDR3 DNA: TGCGCCAGCAGTGGACCCAGGGGACGGAATTACGGGCAGTACTTC
CDR3 protein: CASSGPRGRNYGQYF
J gene: TRBJ2-5
D gene: NA
V gene: TRBV10-1
clone size: NA

CDR3 DNA: TGCGCCAGCAGCTTGGTGGCTAGCGGGGACAATGAGCAGTTCTTC
CDR3 protein: CASSLVASGDNEQFF
J gene: TRBJ2-1
D gene: TRBD2
V gene: TRBV5-1
clone size: many

CDR3 DNA: TGTGCCAGCCTCAGGGAGTCCATGAACACTGAAGCTTTCTTT
CDR3 protein: CASLRESMNTEAFF
J gene: TRBJ1-1
D gene: NA
V gene: TRBV2
clone size: NA

CDR3 DNA: TGTGCCAGCTCACGCGGGAGCGACTACAATGAGCAGTTCTTC
CDR3 protein: CASSRGSDYNEQFF
J gene: TRBJ2-1
D gene: TRBD2
V gene: TRBV18
clone size: once

CDR3 DNA: TGTGCCAGCAGCGTCCCTCCCGACCGAGAGACCCAGTACTTC
CDR3 protein: CASSVPPDRETQYF
J gene: TRBJ2-5
D gene: NA
V gene: TRBV5-4
clone size: NA

CDR3 DNA: TGTGCCAGCTCACGATACCGGGACAGGGGAACCTACGAGCAGTACTTC
CDR3 protein: CASSRYRDRGTYEQYF
J gene: TRBJ2-7
D gene: TRBD1
V gene: TRBV18
clone size: NA

CDR3 DNA: TGTGCCAGCTCATTCGGAGGAGGTAGGGAGTTGCCCTACGAGCAGTACTTC
CDR3 protein: CASSFGGGRELPYEQYF
J gene: TRBJ2-7
D gene: NA
V gene: TRBV18
clone size: few

CDR3 DNA: TGTGCCAGCAGTGAACTGCAGGGCCCTGGCTACACCTTC
CDR3 protein: CASSELQGPGYTF
J gene: TRBJ1-2
D gene: NA
V gene: TRBV6-1
clone size: NA

CDR3 DNA: TGTGCCATCAGTGAACCGGGACAGGGTGGACGGGAGCAGTACTTC
CDR3 protein: CAISEPGQGGREQYF
J gene: TRBJ2-7
D gene: TRBD1
V gene: TRBV10-3
clone size: NA

CDR3 DNA: TGTGCCAGCTCACCAGAGACAGGATTTGGCTACACCTTC
CDR3 protein: CASSPETGFGYTF
J gene: TRBJ1-2
D gene: NA
V gene: TRBV18
clone size: few

CDR3 DNA: TGCGCCAGCAGCCTGGGCGGGACGGACGGGGAGCTGTTTTTT
CDR3 protein: CASSLGGTDGELFF
J gene: TRBJ2-2
D gene: NA
V gene: TRBV5-1
clone size: few

CDR3 DNA: TGCGCCAGCAACCGGGGGGCGGGTAATTACTATGGCTACACCTTC
CDR3 protein: CASNRGAGNYYGYTF
J gene: TRBJ1-2
D gene: NA
V gene: TRBV5-1
clone size: many

CDR3 DNA: TGCAGCGTTGATAATGGGATTTCCACAGATACGCAGTATTTT
CDR3 protein: CSVDNGISTDTQYF
J gene: TRBJ2-3
D gene: NA
V gene: TRBV29-1
clone size: NA

CDR3 DNA: TGTGCCAGCAAGGAGTACTCTGGAAACACCATATATTTT
CDR3 protein: CASKEYSGNTIYF
J gene: TRBJ1-3
D gene: NA
V gene: TRBV6-5
clone size: NA

CDR3 DNA: TGCGCCAGCAGCGACCTGACAGGGGGCTGGGGCTACACCTTC
CDR3 protein: CASSDLTGGWGYTF
J gene: TRBJ1-2
D gene: TRBD1
V gene: TRBV5-1
clone size: NA

CDR3 DNA: TGCGCCAGCAGCACATACAGGGGGCGCAGGGAGCTGTTTTTT
CDR3 protein: CASSTYRGRRELFF
J gene: TRBJ2-2
D gene: TRBD1
V gene: TRBV5-1
clone size: NA

CDR3 DNA: TGCGCCAGCAGCTTCTTAGGACTAGCCGCAGATACGCAGTATTTT
CDR3 protein: CASSFLGLAADTQYF
J gene: TRBJ2-3
D gene: TRBD2
V gene: TRBV5-1
clone size: NA

CDR3 DNA: TGTGCCAGCAGTATTGACGGCTCTGGGGCCAACGTCCTGACTTTC
CDR3 protein: CASSIDGSGANVLTF
J gene: TRBJ2-6
D gene: NA
V gene: TRBV6-5
clone size: NA

CDR3 DNA: TGCGCCAGCAGCTTGGGTAGCGATACCTACGAGCAGTACTTC
CDR3 protein: CASSLGSDTYEQYF
J gene: TRBJ2-7
D gene: NA
V gene: TRBV5-1
clone size: NA

CDR3 DNA: TGCAGCATCTTGCAGGGGGAGGTTTGGACTGAAGCTTTCTTT
CDR3 protein: CSILQGEVWTEAFF
J gene: TRBJ1-1
D gene: TRBD1
V gene: TRBV29-1
clone size: few

CDR3 DNA: TGTGCCAGCATTGGGACGCGTCCTTTCTTC
CDR3 protein: CASIGTRPFF
J gene: TRBJ1-2
D gene: NA
V gene: TRBV6-1
clone size: NA

CDR3 DNA: TGCGCCAGCAGCCAAGCCCGGGGACTAGCGGGAGCCACAGATACGCAGTATTTT
CDR3 protein: CASSQARGLAGATDTQYF
J gene: TRBJ2-3
D gene: TRBD2
V gene: TRBV4-1
clone size: NA

CDR3 DNA: TGTGCCAGCAGCTTAGCGTGGACAAGCAATGAGCAGTTCTTC
CDR3 protein: CASSLAWTSNEQFF
J gene: TRBJ2-1
D gene: NA
V gene: TRBV7-6
clone size: NA

CDR3 DNA: TGTGCCAGCAGTTTGGCACCCAATCAGCCCCAGCATTTT
CDR3 protein: CASSLAPNQPQHF
J gene: TRBJ1-5
D gene: NA
V gene: TRBV6-5
clone size: NA

CDR3 DNA: TGTGCCAGCTTTCCCTACGGGCGGACGAACACCGGGGAGCTGTTTTTT
CDR3 protein: CASFPYGRTNTGELFF
J gene: TRBJ2-2
D gene: NA
V gene: TRBV28
clone size: NA

CDR3 DNA: TGTGCCAGCAGCAACGTGTCGGGGAATAGGAAGAAGAACACTGAAGCTTTCTTT
CDR3 protein: CASSNVSGNRKKNTEAFF
J gene: TRBJ1-1
D gene: NA
V gene: TRBV21-1
clone size: NA

CDR3 DNA: TGTGCCAGCGCGGAAGGGGGTTTGGGCAATCAGCCCCAGCATTTT
CDR3 protein: CASAEGGLGNQPQHF
J gene: TRBJ1-5
D gene: NA
V gene: TRBV28
clone size: NA

CDR3 DNA: TGTGCCAGCAGTGAAGTTGGGTACCCTCGGGACAATGAGCAGTTCTTC
CDR3 protein: CASSEVGYPRDNEQFF
J gene: TRBJ2-1
D gene: NA
V gene: TRBV6-1
clone size: NA

CDR3 DNA: TGTGCCAGCAGTTTAGGGGGTAATGAAAAACTGTTTTTT
CDR3 protein: CASSLGGNEKLFF
J gene: TRBJ1-4
D gene: NA
V gene: TRBV28
clone size: once

CDR3 DNA: TGTGCCAGCAGCGCCTATTCCAACACTGAAGCTTTCTTT
CDR3 protein: CASSAYSNTEAFF
J gene: TRBJ1-1
D gene: NA
V gene: TRBV2
clone size: NA

CDR3 DNA: TGCGCCAGCAGCTTGGGAGGAGGGCCCATCTACAATGAGCAGTTCTTC
CDR3 protein: CASSLGGGPIYNEQFF
J gene: TRBJ2-1
D gene: NA
V gene: TRBV5-1
clone size: NA

CDR3 DNA: TGTGCCAGCAGCTTCAATGGGCGGGGTCTCCCCCAGCATTTT
CDR3 protein: CASSFNGRGLPQHF
J gene: TRBJ1-5
D gene: NA
V gene: TRBV7-9
clone size: NA

CDR3 DNA: TGTGCCAGCAGCTCCCGACTCGGGGATACGCAGTATTTT
CDR3 protein: CASSSRLGDTQYF
J gene: TRBJ2-3
D gene: NA
V gene: TRBV7-8
clone size: NA

CDR3 DNA: TGTGCTAGTGGGCTTAGCGGGAGCACAGATACGCAGTATTTT
CDR3 protein: CASGLSGSTDTQYF
J gene: TRBJ2-3
D gene: TRBD2
V gene: TRBV12-5
clone size: NA

CDR3 DNA: TGTGCCAGCAGCCAGTCCCGGGACAGGGCCGGGGCCAACGTCCTGACTTTC
CDR3 protein: CASSQSRDRAGANVLTF
J gene: TRBJ2-6
D gene: TRBD1
V gene: TRBV5-4
clone size: NA

CDR3 DNA: TGTGCCTGGAGTCTCAGGGTCGCACCCCTCCACTTT
CDR3 protein: CAWSLRVAPLHF
J gene: TRBJ1-6
D gene: NA
V gene: TRBV30
clone size: NA

CDR3 DNA: TGCGCCAGCAGCGAACAGGGGTTAGGTCAGCCCCAGCATTTT
CDR3 protein: CASSEQGLGQPQHF
J gene: TRBJ1-5
D gene: TRBD1
V gene: TRBV5-1
clone size: NA

CDR3 DNA: TGTGCCATCAGTGAAGGGGGTTTACAGAACTTC
CDR3 protein: CAISEGGLQNF
J gene: TRBJ2-7
D gene: NA
V gene: TRBV10-3
clone size: once

CDR3 DNA: TGTGCCAGCAGTTACTCTTGGACAGGGAACGAGCAGTACTTC
CDR3 protein: CASSYSWTGNEQYF
J gene: TRBJ2-7
D gene: TRBD1
V gene: TRBV6-5
clone size: once

CDR3 DNA: TGTGCCAGCAGTTCGAGCCCTGAAGCTTTCTTT
CDR3 protein: CASSSSPEAFF
J gene: TRBJ1-1
D gene: NA
V gene: TRBV28
clone size: NA

CDR3 DNA: TGTGCCAGCAGTCCGGGCACACTGAAGGCCTACGAGCAGTACTTC
CDR3 protein: CASSPGTLKAYEQYF
J gene: TRBJ2-7
D gene: NA
V gene: TRBV6-6
clone size: NA

CDR3 DNA: TGTGCCAGCAGCTTTCCACTAGCGGCTAGCACAGATACGCAGTATTTT
CDR3 protein: CASSFPLAASTDTQYF
J gene: TRBJ2-3
D gene: TRBD2
V gene: TRBV5-4
clone size: NA

CDR3 DNA: TGTGCCAGCAGCCCTAAAGCGGGTCCTAGGGAGACCCAGTACTTC
CDR3 protein: CASSPKAGPRETQYF
J gene: TRBJ2-5
D gene: NA
V gene: TRBV5-6
clone size: NA